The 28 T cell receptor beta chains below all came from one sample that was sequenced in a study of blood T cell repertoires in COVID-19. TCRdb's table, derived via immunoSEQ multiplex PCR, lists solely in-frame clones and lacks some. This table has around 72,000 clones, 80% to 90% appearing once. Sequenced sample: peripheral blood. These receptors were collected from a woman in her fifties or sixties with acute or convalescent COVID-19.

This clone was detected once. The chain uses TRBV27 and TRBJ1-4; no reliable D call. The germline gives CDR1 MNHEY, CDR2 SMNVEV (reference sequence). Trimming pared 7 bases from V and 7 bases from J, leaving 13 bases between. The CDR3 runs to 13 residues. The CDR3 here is CASKAGGGEKLFF. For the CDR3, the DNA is TGTGCCAGCAAGGCCGGAGGCGGTGAAAAACTGTTTTTT.

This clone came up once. The CDR3 bases are TGTGCCAGCAGCGACGGCCGGGCCCAGTACTTC. This codes for CASSDGRAQYF. The chain employs TRBV7-6 and TRBJ2-5; D unresolved. This CDR3 has 11 amino acids. Germline V gene data show CDR1 as SGHVS and CDR2 as FNYEAQ. V lost 5 bases to trimming and J lost 9 bases, with 10 bases between them. Full variable domain (missing parts from reference TRBV7-6 and TRBJ2-5): GAGVSQSPRYKVTKRGQDVALRCDPISGHVSLYWYRQALGQGPEFLTYFNYEAQQDKSGLPNDRFSAERPEGSISTLTIQRTEQRDSAMYRCASSDGRAQYFGPGTRLLVL.

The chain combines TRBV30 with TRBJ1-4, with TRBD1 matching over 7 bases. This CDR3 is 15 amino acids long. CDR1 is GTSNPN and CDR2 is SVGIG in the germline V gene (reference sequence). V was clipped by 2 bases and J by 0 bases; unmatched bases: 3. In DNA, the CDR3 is TGTGCCTGGAGTAGGACAGGCACAACTAATGAAAAACTGTTTTTT. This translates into CAWSRTGTTNEKLFF.

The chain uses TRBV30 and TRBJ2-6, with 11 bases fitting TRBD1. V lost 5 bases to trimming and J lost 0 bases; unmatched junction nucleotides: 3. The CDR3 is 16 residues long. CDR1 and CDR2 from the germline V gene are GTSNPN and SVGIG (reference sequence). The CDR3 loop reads CAWGTGGSSGANVLTF. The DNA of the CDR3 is TGTGCCTGGGGGACAGGGGGAAGCTCTGGGGCCAACGTCCTGACTTTC.

Here the CDR3 reads CATSRTRAGENEQFF. CDR3 nucleotides: TGTGCCACCAGCAGAACTAGAGCGGGAGAGAATGAGCAGTTCTTC. The V and J genes are TRBV15 and TRBJ2-1; TRBD2 agrees at 8 bases. V was clipped by 2 bases and J by 7 bases; unmatched bases: 7. The CDR3 is made up of 15 amino acids. The germline CDR1 and CDR2 sequences are LNHNV and YYDKDF (reference sequence).

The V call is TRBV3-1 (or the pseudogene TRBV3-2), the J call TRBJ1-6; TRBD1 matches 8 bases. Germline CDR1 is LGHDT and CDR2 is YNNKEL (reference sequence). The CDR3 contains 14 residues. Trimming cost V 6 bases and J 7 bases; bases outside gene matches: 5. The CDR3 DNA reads TGTGCCAGCAGAGAGACAGGGGTAAATTCACCCCTCCACTTT. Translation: CASRETGVNSPLHF.

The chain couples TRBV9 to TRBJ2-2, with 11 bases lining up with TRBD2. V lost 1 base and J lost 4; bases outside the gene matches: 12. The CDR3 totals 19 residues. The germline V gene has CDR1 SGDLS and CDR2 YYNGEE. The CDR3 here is CASSVKVGTSGYSTGELFF. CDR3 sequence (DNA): TGTGCCAGCAGCGTAAAGGTCGGGACTAGCGGTTATAGCACCGGGGAGCTGTTTTTT. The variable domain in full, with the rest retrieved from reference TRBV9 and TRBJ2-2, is DSGVTQTPKHLITATGQRVTLRCSPRSGDLSVYWYQQSLDQGLQFLIQYYNGEERAKGNILERFSAQQFPDLHSELNLSSLELGDSALYFCASSVKVGTSGYSTGELFFGEGSRLTVL.

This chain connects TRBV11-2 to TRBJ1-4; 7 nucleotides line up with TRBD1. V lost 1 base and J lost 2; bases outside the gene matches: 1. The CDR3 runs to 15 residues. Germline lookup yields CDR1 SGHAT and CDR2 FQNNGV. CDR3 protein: CASSLGQGTNEKLFF. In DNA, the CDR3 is TGTGCCAGCAGCTTAGGACAGGGTACTAATGAAAAACTGTTTTTT.

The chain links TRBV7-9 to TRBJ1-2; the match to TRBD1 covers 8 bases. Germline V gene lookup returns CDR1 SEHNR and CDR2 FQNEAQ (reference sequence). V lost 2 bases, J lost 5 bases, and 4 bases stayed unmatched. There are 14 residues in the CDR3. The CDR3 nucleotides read TGTGCCAGCAGCTTACCGGACAGGGAGTATGGCTACACCTTC. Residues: CASSLPDREYGYTF.

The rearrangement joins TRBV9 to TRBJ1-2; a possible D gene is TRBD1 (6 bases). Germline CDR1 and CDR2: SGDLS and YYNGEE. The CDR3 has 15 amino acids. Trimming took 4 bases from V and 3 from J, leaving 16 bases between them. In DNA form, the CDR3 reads TGTGCCAGCAGCCCGGACAGCAGCCCTGACTATGGCTACACCTTC. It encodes CASSPDSSPDYGYTF.

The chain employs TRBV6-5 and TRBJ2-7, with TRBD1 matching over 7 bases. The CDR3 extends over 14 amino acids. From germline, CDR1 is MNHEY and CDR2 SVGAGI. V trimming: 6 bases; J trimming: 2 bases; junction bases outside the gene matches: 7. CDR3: CASRDLTGPYEQYF. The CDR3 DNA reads TGTGCCAGCAGGGACTTGACAGGGCCCTACGAGCAGTACTTC.

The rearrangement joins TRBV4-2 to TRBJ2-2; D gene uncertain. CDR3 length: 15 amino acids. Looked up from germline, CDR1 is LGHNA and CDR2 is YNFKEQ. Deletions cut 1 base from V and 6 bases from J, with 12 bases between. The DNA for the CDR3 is TGTGCCAGCAGCCAAGTAGCCCTAGGATCCGGGGAGCTGTTTTTT. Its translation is CASSQVALGSGELFF.

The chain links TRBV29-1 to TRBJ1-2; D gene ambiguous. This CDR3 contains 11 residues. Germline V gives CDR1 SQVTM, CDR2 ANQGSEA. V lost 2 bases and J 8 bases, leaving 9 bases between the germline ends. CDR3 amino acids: CSVEKGGGYTF. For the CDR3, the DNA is TGCAGCGTTGAAAAGGGAGGGGGCTACACCTTC.

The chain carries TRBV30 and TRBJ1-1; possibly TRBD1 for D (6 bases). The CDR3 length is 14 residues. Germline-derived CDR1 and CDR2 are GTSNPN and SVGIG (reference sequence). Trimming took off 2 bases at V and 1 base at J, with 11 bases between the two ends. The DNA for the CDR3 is TGTGCCTGGAGTCGGGGGGCAGGGAACACTGAAGCTTTCTTT. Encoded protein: CAWSRGAGNTEAFF. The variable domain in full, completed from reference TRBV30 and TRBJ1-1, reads SQTIHQWPATLVQPVGSPLSLECTVEGTSNPNLYWYRQAAGRGLQLLFYSVGIGQISSEVPQNLSASRPQDRQFILSSKKLLLSDSGFYLCAWSRGAGNTEAFFGQGTRLTVV.

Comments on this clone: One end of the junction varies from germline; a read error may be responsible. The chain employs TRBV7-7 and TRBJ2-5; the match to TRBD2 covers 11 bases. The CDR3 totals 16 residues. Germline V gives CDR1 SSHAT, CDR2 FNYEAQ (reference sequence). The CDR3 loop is CASSLGLAGGQETQYF. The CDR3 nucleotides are TGTGCTAGCAGCTTAGGGCTAGCGGGAGGTCAAGAGACCCAGTACTTC.

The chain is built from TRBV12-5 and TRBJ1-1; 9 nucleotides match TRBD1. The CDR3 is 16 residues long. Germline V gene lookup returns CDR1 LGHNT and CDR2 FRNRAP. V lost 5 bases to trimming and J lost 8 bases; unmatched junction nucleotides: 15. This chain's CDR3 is CASGTAGGQGILEAFF. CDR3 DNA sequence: TGTGCTAGTGGTACGGCCGGAGGACAGGGGATCTTGGAAGCTTTCTTT.

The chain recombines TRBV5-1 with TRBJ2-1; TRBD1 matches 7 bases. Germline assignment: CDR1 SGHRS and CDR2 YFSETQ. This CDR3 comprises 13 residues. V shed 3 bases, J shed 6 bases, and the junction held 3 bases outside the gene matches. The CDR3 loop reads CASSSTGVNEQFF. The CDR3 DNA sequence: TGCGCCAGCAGCTCCACAGGGGTCAATGAGCAGTTCTTC.

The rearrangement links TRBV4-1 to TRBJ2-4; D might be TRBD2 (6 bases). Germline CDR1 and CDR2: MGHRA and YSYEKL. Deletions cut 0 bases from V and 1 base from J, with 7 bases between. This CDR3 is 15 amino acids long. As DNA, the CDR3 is TGCGCCAGCAGCCAAGATGGGGGGGCCAAAAACATTCAGTACTTC. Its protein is CASSQDGGAKNIQYF.

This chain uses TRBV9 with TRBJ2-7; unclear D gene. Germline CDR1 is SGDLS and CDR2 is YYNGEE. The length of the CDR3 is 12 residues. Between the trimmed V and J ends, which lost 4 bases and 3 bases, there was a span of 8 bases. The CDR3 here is CASSQTDYEQYF. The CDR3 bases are TGTGCCAGCAGCCAAACTGACTACGAGCAGTACTTC. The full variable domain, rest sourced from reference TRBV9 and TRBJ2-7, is DSGVTQTPKHLITATGQRVTLRCSPRSGDLSVYWYQQSLDQGLQFLIQYYNGEERAKGNILERFSAQQFPDLHSELNLSSLELGDSALYFCASSQTDYEQYFGPGTRLTVT.

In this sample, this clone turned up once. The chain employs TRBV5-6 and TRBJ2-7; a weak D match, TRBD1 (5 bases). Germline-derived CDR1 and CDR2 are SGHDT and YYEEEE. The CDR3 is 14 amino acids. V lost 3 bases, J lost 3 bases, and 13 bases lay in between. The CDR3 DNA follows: TGTGCCAGCAGCTACGGACAAGAGGACTACGAGCAGTACTTC. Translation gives CASSYGQEDYEQYF.

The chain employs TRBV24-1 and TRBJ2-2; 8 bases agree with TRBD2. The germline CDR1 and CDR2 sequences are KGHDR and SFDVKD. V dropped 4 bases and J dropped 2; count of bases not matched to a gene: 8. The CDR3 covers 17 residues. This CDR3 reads CATSESAGVRNTGELFF. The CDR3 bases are TGTGCCACCAGTGAGTCAGCGGGAGTAAGAAACACCGGGGAGCTGTTTTTT.

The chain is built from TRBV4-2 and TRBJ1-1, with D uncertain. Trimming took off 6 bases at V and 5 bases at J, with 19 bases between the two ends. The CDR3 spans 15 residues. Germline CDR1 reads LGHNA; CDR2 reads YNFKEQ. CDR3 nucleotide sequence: TGTGCCAGCAGGTCAAGAAATGTGGGGAGAACTGAAGCTTTCTTT. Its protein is CASRSRNVGRTEAFF.

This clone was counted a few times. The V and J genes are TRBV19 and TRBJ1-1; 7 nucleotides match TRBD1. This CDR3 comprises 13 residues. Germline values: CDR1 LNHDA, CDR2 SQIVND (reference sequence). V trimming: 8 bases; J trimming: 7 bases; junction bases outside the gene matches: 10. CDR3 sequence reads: CASPRQGSDEAFF. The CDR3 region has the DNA TGTGCCAGTCCCCGACAGGGTTCCGATGAAGCTTTCTTT.

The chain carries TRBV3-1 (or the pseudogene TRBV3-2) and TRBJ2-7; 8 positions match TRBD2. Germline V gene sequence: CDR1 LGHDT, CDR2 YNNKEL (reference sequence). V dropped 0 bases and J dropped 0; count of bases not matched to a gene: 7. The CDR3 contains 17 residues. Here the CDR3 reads CASSQEGGGTSSYEQYF. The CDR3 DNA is TGTGCCAGCAGCCAAGAAGGAGGGGGGACTAGCTCCTACGAGCAGTACTTC.

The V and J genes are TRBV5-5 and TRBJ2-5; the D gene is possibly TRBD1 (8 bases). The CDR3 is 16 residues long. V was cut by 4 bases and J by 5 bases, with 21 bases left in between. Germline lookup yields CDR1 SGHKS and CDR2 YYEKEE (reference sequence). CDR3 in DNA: TGTGCCAGCAGCCAGGGGAGGGGCAGGACAGGGGAGACCCAGTACTTC. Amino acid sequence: CASSQGRGRTGETQYF.

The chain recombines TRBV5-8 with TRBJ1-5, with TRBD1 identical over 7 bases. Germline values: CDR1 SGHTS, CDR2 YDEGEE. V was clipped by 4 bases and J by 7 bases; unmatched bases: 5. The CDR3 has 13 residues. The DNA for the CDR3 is TGTGCCAGCAGCCCAGGGGGTGGGCAGCCCCAGCATTTT. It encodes CASSPGGGQPQHF.

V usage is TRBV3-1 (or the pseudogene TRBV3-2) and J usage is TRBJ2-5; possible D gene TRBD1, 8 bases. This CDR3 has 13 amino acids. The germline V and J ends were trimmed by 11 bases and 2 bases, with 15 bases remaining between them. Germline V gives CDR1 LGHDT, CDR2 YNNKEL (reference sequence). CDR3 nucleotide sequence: TGTGCCGCAGGACAGGGAGGGCAAGAGACCCAGTACTTC. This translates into CAAGQGGQETQYF.

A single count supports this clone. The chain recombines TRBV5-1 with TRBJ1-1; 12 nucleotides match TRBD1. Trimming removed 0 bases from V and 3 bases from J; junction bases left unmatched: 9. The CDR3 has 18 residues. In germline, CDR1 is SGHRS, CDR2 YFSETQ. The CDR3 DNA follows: TGCGCCAGCAGCTTGGATGGGACAGGGGGCAGTGGCGACACTGAAGCTTTCTTT. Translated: CASSLDGTGGSGDTEAFF.